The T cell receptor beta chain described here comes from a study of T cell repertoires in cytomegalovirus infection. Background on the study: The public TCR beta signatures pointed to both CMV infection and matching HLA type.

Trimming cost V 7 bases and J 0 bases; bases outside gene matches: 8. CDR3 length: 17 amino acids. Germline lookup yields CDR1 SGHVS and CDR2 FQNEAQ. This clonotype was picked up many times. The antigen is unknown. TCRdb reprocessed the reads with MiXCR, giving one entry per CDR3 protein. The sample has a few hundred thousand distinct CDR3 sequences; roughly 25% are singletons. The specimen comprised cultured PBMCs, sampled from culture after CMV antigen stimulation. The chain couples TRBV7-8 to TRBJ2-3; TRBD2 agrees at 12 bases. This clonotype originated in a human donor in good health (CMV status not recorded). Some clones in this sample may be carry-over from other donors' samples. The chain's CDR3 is CASIPGGTSGSTDTQYF. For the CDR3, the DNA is TGTGCCAGCATCCCTGGAGGGACTAGCGGGAGCACAGATACGCAGTATTTT.